The 25 T cell receptor beta chains listed next were all sequenced from one sample in a study of PD-1 blockade in classical Hodgkin lymphoma. Produced via immunoSEQ multiplex PCR; TCRdb's table is partial and in-frame only. The sample gives 29,000 or so clones, roughly 70% of which show up once; over 12% is in the top ten. The patients all showed relapse after autologous stem cell transplantation, while their brentuximab vedotin exposure varied. The specimen comprised peripheral blood mononuclear cells (PBMCs), sampled before the second cycle of nivolumab. The receptors here all came from a human donor with classical Hodgkin lymphoma.

The gene calls are TRBV6-1 and TRBJ2-1; D may match TRBD1 or TRBD2 (5 bases each). The length of the CDR3 is 14 residues. Germline-derived CDR1 and CDR2 are MNHNS and SASEGT. V was pared by 6 bases and J by 5 bases, with 14 bases between. The CDR3 is CASSPGPLNNEQFF. The CDR3 DNA reads TGTGCCAGCAGCCCGGGACCCCTGAACAATGAGCAGTTCTTC.

The rearrangement uses TRBV7-9 and TRBJ1-1; no clear D gene. Trimming removed 5 bases at V and 1 base at J, with 17 bases between. This CDR3 contains 16 residues. In germline, CDR1 is SEHNR, CDR2 FQNEAQ (reference sequence). CDR3 DNA: TGTGCCAGCAGCCCCCAAGTTTCAAGAAAGAACACTGAAGCTTTCTTT. The encoded protein is CASSPQVSRKNTEAFF.

V usage is TRBV28 and J usage is TRBJ2-6; D is unclear. Germline assignment: CDR1 MDHEN and CDR2 SYDVKM. The CDR3 contains 14 residues. V was shortened by 6 bases and J by 4 bases, with 10 bases between the two germline ends. CDR3 bases: TGTGCCAGCAGATCGGCTAGGGGGGCCAACGTCCTGACTTTC. It codes for CASRSARGANVLTF.

J is TRBJ1-6 and V is TRBV6-5, with D unclear. Trimming pared 6 bases from V and 5 bases from J, leaving 8 bases between. The CDR3 loop spans 13 amino acids. CDR1 is MNHEY, CDR2 SVGAGI, per germline. The CDR3 spells CASRASDNSPLHF. CDR3 nucleotide sequence: TGTGCCAGCAGGGCCTCAGATAATTCACCCCTCCACTTT.

This chain connects TRBV6-6 to TRBJ1-5; D gene ambiguous. The CDR3 covers 13 residues. Germline loops: CDR1 MNHNY, CDR2 SVGAGI (reference sequence). V lost 7 bases and J lost 7, with 14 bases in between. CDR3 loop: CASNMVAGQPQHF. As DNA, the CDR3 is TGTGCCAGCAATATGGTCGCGGGCCAGCCCCAGCATTTT.

The gene calls are TRBV7-9 and TRBJ2-3; perhaps TRBD2 as D (5 bases). Deletions cut 1 base from V and 0 bases from J, with 11 bases between. The CDR3 is 16 residues long. Germline V CDR1 and CDR2: SEHNR, FQNEAQ (reference sequence). The DNA of the CDR3 is TGTGCCAGCAGCTTAGGGCTAGCTGTTAGCACAGATACGCAGTATTTT. Protein: CASSLGLAVSTDTQYF.

This clone has only a few counts. The chain is built from TRBV19 and TRBJ2-1; a possible D gene is TRBD1 (5 bases). This CDR3 is built from 15 residues. Looked up from germline, CDR1 is LNHDA and CDR2 is SQIVND (reference sequence). V shed 7 bases and J shed 1 base, with 14 bases lying between them. CDR3 nucleotides: TGTGCCAGTACCCCAGGGCAGGGATCCTACAATGAGCAGTTCTTC. Its protein is CASTPGQGSYNEQFF.

The V gene is TRBV28, the J gene TRBJ1-3; D possibly corresponds to TRBD1 (5 bases). Trimming removed 2 bases at V and 3 bases at J, with 14 bases between. From germline, CDR1 is MDHEN and CDR2 SYDVKM. The CDR3 sequence is 16 residues long. The CDR3 reads CASSLDGTIGGNTIYF. In nucleotides, the CDR3 is TGTGCCAGCAGTTTAGATGGGACGATAGGTGGAAACACCATATATTTT.

The gene calls are TRBV30 and TRBJ1-5, with unresolved D. This CDR3 region has 15 residues. Germline values: CDR1 GTSNPN, CDR2 SVGIG (reference sequence). V lost 0 bases to trimming and J lost 2 bases, with 11 bases between them. CDR3 in DNA: TGTGCCTGGAGTGTTGTCGGGTTCGGCAATCAGCCCCAGCATTTT. Encoded protein: CAWSVVGFGNQPQHF. The whole variable domain, remainder taken from reference TRBV30 and TRBJ1-5, is SQTIHQWPATLVQPVGSPLSLECTVEGTSNPNLYWYRQAAGRGLQLLFYSVGIGQISSEVPQNLSASRPQDRQFILSSKKLLLSDSGFYLCAWSVVGFGNQPQHFGDGTRLSIL.

The V and J genes are TRBV7-8 and TRBJ1-1, with D hard to call. The V gene's germline CDR1 is SGHVS and CDR2 FQNEAQ. V dropped 5 bases and J dropped 2 bases, with 12 bases sitting between them. The CDR3 is 14 amino acids. CDR3 sequence: CASSPNTVNTEAFF. Here the CDR3 DNA reads TGTGCCAGCAGCCCCAACACGGTAAACACTGAAGCTTTCTTT.

The V gene is TRBV7-2, the J gene TRBJ2-5; D is undetermined. Germline-derived CDR1 and CDR2 are SGHTA and FQGNSA. The CDR3 contains 13 residues. Trimming left V 4 bases short and J 4 bases short, with 10 bases between. In nucleotides, the CDR3 is TGTGCCAGCAGCTCTTACGAAGGAGAGACCCAGTACTTC. Its protein product is CASSSYEGETQYF. The full variable domain, rest sourced from reference TRBV7-2 and TRBJ2-5, is GAGVSQSPSNKVTEKGKDVELRCDPISGHTALYWYRQSLGQGLEFLIYFQGNSAPDKSGLPSDRFSAERTGGSVSTLTIQRTQQEDSAVYLCASSSYEGETQYFGPGTRLLVL.

The V call is TRBV15, the J call TRBJ1-2; no clear D. This CDR3 is 12 amino acids long. The V gene's germline CDR1 is LNHNV and CDR2 YYDKDF (reference sequence). The V end lost 2 bases, the J end lost 8 bases, and 9 bases lay between the germline ends. The DNA for the CDR3 is TGTGCCACCAGCAGATCGACGGACGGCTACACCTTC. It is translated as CATSRSTDGYTF.

This clone is medium-sized. The chain's CDR3 is CASNKGRNYGYTF. The CDR3 DNA follows: TGTGCCAGCAATAAGGGGCGCAACTATGGCTACACCTTC. This rearrangement joins TRBV6-5 to TRBJ1-2; D is possibly TRBD1 (5 bases). The CDR3 is 13 residues long. Trimming removed 7 bases from V and 2 bases from J, with 11 bases in between. The germline CDR1 and CDR2 sequences are MNHEY and SVGAGI.

This clone was observed a few times. This chain joins TRBV19 and TRBJ1-1, with D perhaps TRBD1 (6 bases). Germline V gene lookup returns CDR1 LNHDA and CDR2 SQIVND (reference sequence). Deletions cut 6 bases from V and 2 bases from J, with 16 bases between. This CDR3 spans 15 amino acids. The CDR3 is CASSPRGTVNTEAFF. The CDR3 DNA reads as TGTGCCAGTAGCCCCAGGGGTACGGTAAACACTGAAGCTTTCTTT. Supplemented by reference TRBV19 and TRBJ1-1, the full variable domain reads DGGITQSPKYLFRKEGQNVTLSCEQNLNHDAMYWYRQDPGQGLRLIYYSQIVNDFQKGDIAEGYSVSREKKESFPLTVTSAQKNPTAFYLCASSPRGTVNTEAFFGQGTRLTVV.

The chain joins TRBV2 to TRBJ2-5, with 13 bases fitting TRBD2. The germline V gene encodes CDR1 SNHLY and CDR2 FYNNEI. This CDR3 is built from 18 residues. After removal of 5 bases from V and 4 bases from J, the junction contained 13 bases not matched to a gene. In nucleotides, the CDR3 is TGTGCCAGCAGTTTCCCGGGACTAGCGGGGCTATCGGGAGAGACCCAGTACTTC. This sequence encodes CASSFPGLAGLSGETQYF.

The chain recombines TRBV11-3 with TRBJ1-2; 7 positions match TRBD1. Germline V gives CDR1 SGHNT, CDR2 YENEEA. The J segment lost 6 bases and the V segment lost 4 bases, leaving 5 bases of the junction unmatched. CDR3 length: 13 amino acids. The CDR3, as DNA: TGTGCCAGCAGCTACCGACAGGGACATGGCTACACCTTC. It encodes CASSYRQGHGYTF.

The chain is built from TRBV7-6 and TRBJ1-1; 7 bases agree with TRBD1. CDR1 is SGHVS, CDR2 FNYEAQ, per germline. The CDR3 covers 16 residues. V lost 4 bases to trimming and J lost 4 bases; unmatched junction nucleotides: 12. CDR3 nucleotide sequence: TGTGCCAGCAGCTCCCAAGGGGGCGCAGGTTCCACTGAAGCTTTCTTT. Protein: CASSSQGGAGSTEAFF.

The chain joins TRBV13 to TRBJ2-7, with no clear D. Germline CDR1 is PRHDT and CDR2 is FYEKMQ (reference sequence). The CDR3 length is 14 residues. V lost 0 bases to trimming and J lost 2 bases, with 8 bases between them. As DNA, the CDR3 is TGTGCCAGCAGCTTAGGTTCAGGAGCCTACGAGCAGTACGTC. It is translated as CASSLGSGAYEQYV.

The rearrangement uses TRBV19 and TRBJ2-7; TRBD2 agrees at 7 bases. The CDR3 covers 14 residues. The ends lost 5 bases at V and 5 bases at J; junction bases unmatched: 9. Germline-derived CDR1 and CDR2 are LNHDA and SQIVND (reference sequence). The CDR3 nucleotides read TGTGCCAGTAGTCCGGAGCGGGGCCGAAACGAGCAGTACTTC. Its protein is CASSPERGRNEQYF.

This clone has a single count. The genes are TRBV5-1 and TRBJ2-3; D is undetermined. Germline CDR1 reads SGHRS; CDR2 reads YFSETQ. The V end lost 0 bases, the J end lost 4 bases, and 9 bases lay between the germline ends. This CDR3 is 14 amino acids long. The CDR3 region has the DNA TGCGCCAGCAGCTTGGAAGGGCGCGCAGATACGCAGTATTTT. Its translation: CASSLEGRADTQYF.

This chain joins TRBV30 and TRBJ1-3, with 8 bases matching TRBD2. Gene TRBJ2-2 matches the end of the DNA better, so the J call may be wrong. This CDR3 has 14 residues. Germline V gene lookup returns CDR1 GTSNPN and CDR2 SVGIG (reference sequence). This chain's CDR3 is CAWSKLADTGELFF. The DNA for the CDR3 is TGTGCCTGGAGTAAACTAGCGGACACCGGGGAGCTGTTTTTT.

The chain links TRBV27 to TRBJ1-2, with a tentative D call TRBD1 (5 bases). The CDR3 extends over 12 amino acids. V shed 6 bases and J shed 8 bases, with 13 bases lying between them. Germline lookup yields CDR1 MNHEY and CDR2 SMNVEV (reference sequence). This CDR3 is CASSRPGGGYTF. The DNA of the CDR3 is TGTGCCAGCAGCCGACCGGGGGGAGGCTACACCTTC.

The chain uses TRBV6-1 and TRBJ1-5; possibly TRBD1 for D (6 bases). There are 13 residues in the CDR3. The ends were cut back, 6 bases at V and 7 bases at J, with 13 bases in the middle. Per the germline V gene, CDR1 is MNHNS and CDR2 is SASEGT. The CDR3 here is CASREGEWQPQHF. In DNA form, the CDR3 reads TGTGCCAGCAGGGAGGGGGAGTGGCAGCCCCAGCATTTT.

The chain has TRBV28 and TRBJ2-7; D gene uncertain. The CDR3 is 12 amino acids. The V end was cut by 8 bases, the J end by 0 bases, with 8 bases between. Germline loops: CDR1 MDHEN, CDR2 SYDVKM. CDR3 loop: CASQRTSYEQYF. In nucleotides, the CDR3 is TGTGCCAGCCAACGGACCTCCTACGAGCAGTACTTC.

The J gene is TRBJ1-4, the V gene TRBV18; D remains unclear. Germline lookup yields CDR1 KGHSH and CDR2 LQKENI. V shed 2 bases and J shed 5 bases, with 6 bases lying between them. This CDR3 has 13 amino acids. This CDR3 is CASSPWENEKLFF. CDR3 nucleotides: TGTGCCAGCTCACCATGGGAGAATGAAAAACTGTTTTTT.